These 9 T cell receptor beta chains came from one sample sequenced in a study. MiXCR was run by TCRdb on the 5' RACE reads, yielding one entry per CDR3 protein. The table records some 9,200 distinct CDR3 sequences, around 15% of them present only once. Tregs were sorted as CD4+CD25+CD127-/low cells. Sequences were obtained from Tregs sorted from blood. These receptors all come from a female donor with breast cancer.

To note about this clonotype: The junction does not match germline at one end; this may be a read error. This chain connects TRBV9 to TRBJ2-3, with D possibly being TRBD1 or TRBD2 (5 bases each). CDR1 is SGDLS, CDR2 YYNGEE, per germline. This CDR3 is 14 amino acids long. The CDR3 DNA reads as TGTGCCAGCAGCGCGCTCCGGGGCACAGATACGCTGTATTTT. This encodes CASSALRGTDTLYF.

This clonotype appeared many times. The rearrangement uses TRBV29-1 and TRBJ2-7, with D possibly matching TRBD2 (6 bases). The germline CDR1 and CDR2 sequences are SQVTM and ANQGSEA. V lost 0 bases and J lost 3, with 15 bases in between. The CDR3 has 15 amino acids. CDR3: CSVEEGGIGVYEQYF. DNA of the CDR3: TGCAGCGTTGAAGAAGGAGGGATCGGCGTCTACGAGCAGTACTTC.

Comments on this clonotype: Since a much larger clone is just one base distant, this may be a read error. The CDR3 DNA is TGTGCCAGCAGTCCCTTTGGGGCGGGAGACACCATACATTTT. Translating gives CASSPFGAGDTIHF. The chain carries TRBV6-6 and TRBJ1-3; maybe TRBD1 (5 bases). From germline, CDR1 is MNHNY and CDR2 SVGAGI (reference sequence). The CDR3 totals 14 residues.

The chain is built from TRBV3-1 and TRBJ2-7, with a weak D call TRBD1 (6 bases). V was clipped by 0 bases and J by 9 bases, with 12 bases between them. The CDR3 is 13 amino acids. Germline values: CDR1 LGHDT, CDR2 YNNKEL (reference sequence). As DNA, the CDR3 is TGTGCCAGCAGCCAAGAGAGCACAGGGAGGCAGTACGTC. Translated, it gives CASSQESTGRQYV.

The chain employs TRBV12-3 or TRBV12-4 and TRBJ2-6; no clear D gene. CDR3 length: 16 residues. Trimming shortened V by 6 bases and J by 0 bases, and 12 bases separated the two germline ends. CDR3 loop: CASSFRAISGANVLTF. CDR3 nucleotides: TGTGCCAGCAGCTTCCGAGCAATCTCTGGGGCCAACGTCCTGACTTTC.

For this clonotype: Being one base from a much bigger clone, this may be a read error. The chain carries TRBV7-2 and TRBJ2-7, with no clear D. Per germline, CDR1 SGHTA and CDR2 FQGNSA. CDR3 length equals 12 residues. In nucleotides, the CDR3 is TGTGCCGGCAGCTCGAAGCCCTACGAGCAGTACTTC. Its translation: CAGSSKPYEQYF.

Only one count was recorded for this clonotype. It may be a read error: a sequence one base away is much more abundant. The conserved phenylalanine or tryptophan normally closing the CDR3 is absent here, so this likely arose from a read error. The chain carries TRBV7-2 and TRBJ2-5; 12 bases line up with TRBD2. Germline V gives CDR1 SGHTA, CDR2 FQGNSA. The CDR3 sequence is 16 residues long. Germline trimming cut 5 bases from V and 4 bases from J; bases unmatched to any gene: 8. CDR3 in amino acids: CASSPRGLAGPETQYL. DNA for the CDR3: TGTGCCAGCAGCCCAAGGGGACTAGCGGGTCCAGAGACCCAGTACCTC.

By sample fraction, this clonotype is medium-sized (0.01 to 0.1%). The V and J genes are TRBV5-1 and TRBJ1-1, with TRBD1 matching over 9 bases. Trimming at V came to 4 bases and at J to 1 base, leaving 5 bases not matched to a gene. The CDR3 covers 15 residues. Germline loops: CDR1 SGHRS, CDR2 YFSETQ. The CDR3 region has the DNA TGCGCCAGCAGCAATGACAGGGGGACGAACACTGAAGCTTTCTTT. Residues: CASSNDRGTNTEAFF.

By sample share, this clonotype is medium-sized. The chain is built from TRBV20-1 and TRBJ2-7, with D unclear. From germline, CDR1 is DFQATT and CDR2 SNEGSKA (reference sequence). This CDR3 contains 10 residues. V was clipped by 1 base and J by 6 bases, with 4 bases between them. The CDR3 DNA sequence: TGCAGTGCTAGAGGGTCCGAGCAGTACTTC. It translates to CSARGSEQYF.